These 12 T cell receptor beta chains share one sample of origin, sequenced in a study of blood T cells in healthy people across ages. Using a J-beta primer mix together with a sample-barcoded 5' primer, a second PCR was run for roughly 6 to 12 cycles. MiXCR, applied by TCRdb to the 5' RACE reads, yields one record per CDR3 protein. The data contain roughly 1.6 million distinct CDR3 sequences, roughly 30% of them singletons. The sequenced sample was blood. These receptors all come from a woman aged 25 to 39 in good health.

The chain employs TRBV5-1 and TRBJ2-7; 7 nucleotides align to TRBD2. Germline V lookup: CDR1 SGHRS, CDR2 YFSETQ. This CDR3 region has 15 residues. J lost 3 bases, V lost 7 bases, and 13 bases had no gene match. The CDR3 here is CASSLESAGVYEQYF. CDR3 DNA: TGCGCCAGCTCCTTGGAGTCGGCGGGGGTCTACGAGCAGTACTTC.

The chain links TRBV27 to TRBJ2-7; D gene ambiguous. V was trimmed by 0 bases and J by 4 bases, leaving 7 bases between them. Germline CDR1 MNHEY, CDR2 SMNVEV (reference sequence). The CDR3 runs to 13 residues. The CDR3 reads CASSLSAKYEQYF. DNA of the CDR3: TGTGCCAGCAGTTTATCGGCTAAATACGAGCAGTACTTC.

The chain combines TRBV20-1 with TRBJ1-5, with D hard to call. The CDR3 totals 15 residues. Germline V CDR1 and CDR2: DFQATT, SNEGSKA (reference sequence). With 3 bases removed from V and 0 bases from J, the gap between germline ends came to 12 bases. The CDR3 loop is CSASSGVFSNQPQHF. CDR3 DNA sequence: TGCAGTGCTAGTTCCGGAGTGTTTAGCAATCAGCCCCAGCATTTT.

On this clonotype: A read error may explain this, as a much larger clone is one base away. This chain links TRBV13 with TRBJ2-5; TRBD2 matches 10 bases. Germline-derived CDR1 and CDR2 are PRHDT and FYEKMQ (reference sequence). The CDR3 is 17 amino acids. CDR3 in amino acids: CASSLILRTSGQETRYF. The DNA for the CDR3 is TGTGCCAGCAGCTTAATTCTCCGGACTAGCGGTCAAGAGACCCGGTACTTC. The entire variable domain, with the rest obtained from reference TRBV13 and TRBJ2-5, is as follows: AAGVIQSPRHLIKEKRETATLKCYPIPRHDTVYWYQQGPGQDPQFLISFYEKMQSDKGSIPDRFSAQQFSDYHSELNMSSLELGDSALYFCASSLILRTSGQETRYFGPGTRLLVL.

The chain has TRBV28 and TRBJ2-7; possible D gene TRBD2, 5 bases. Germline loops: CDR1 MDHEN, CDR2 SYDVKM. The CDR3 is made up of 15 amino acids. Trimming took 1 base from V and 3 from J, leaving 13 bases between them. CDR3 amino acids: CASSLFGDSGYEQYF. The CDR3 coding sequence is TGTGCCAGCAGTTTATTCGGGGATTCCGGCTACGAGCAGTACTTC.

This clonotype came up a few times. The V gene is TRBV11-2, the J gene TRBJ2-7, with a possible D match to TRBD2 (6 bases). Germline-derived CDR1 and CDR2 are SGHAT and FQNNGV. V was trimmed by 5 bases and J by 2 bases, leaving 13 bases between them. The length of the CDR3 is 14 residues. CDR3 nucleotide sequence: TGTGCCAGCAGCAGGTCGGGAGTCCCCTACGAGCAGTACTTC. Residues: CASSRSGVPYEQYF.

The rearrangement joins TRBV9 to TRBJ2-6, with D possibly matching TRBD1 (6 bases). The CDR3 runs 18 residues. V was trimmed by 0 bases and J by 0 bases, leaving 13 bases between them. CDR1 is SGDLS, CDR2 YYNGEE, per germline. CDR3 amino acids: CASSVAAGDLSGANVLTF. The CDR3 region has the DNA TGTGCCAGCAGCGTAGCAGCAGGGGACCTCTCTGGGGCCAACGTCCTGACTTTC.

This chain joins TRBV9 and TRBJ2-7; weak D call: TRBD2 (5 bases). Trimming pared 3 bases from V and 7 bases from J, leaving 14 bases between. The CDR3 loop spans 13 amino acids. Germline lookup yields CDR1 SGDLS and CDR2 YYNGEE. CDR3: CASSGTRVGEQYF. DNA of the CDR3: TGTGCCAGCAGCGGCACTAGAGTGGGGGAGCAGTACTTC.

This clonotype came up many times. CDR3 DNA: TGTGCCATCAGCGGGGGGAACAGCCAAGAGACCCAGTACTTC. Its protein is CAISGGNSQETQYF. The chain combines TRBV10-3 with TRBJ2-5; TRBD2 matches at 7 bases. Germline V lookup: CDR1 ENHRY, CDR2 SYGVKD. This CDR3 is built from 14 residues. V lost 6 bases to trimming and J lost 1 base; unmatched junction nucleotides: 5.

This clonotype was detected many times. The rearrangement joins TRBV28 to TRBJ2-5; D possibly corresponds to TRBD1 (5 bases). This CDR3 has 15 amino acids. With 5 bases removed from V and 5 bases from J, the gap between germline ends came to 18 bases. Germline CDR1 reads MDHEN; CDR2 reads SYDVKM. For the CDR3, the DNA is TGTGCCAGCAGTGCAAGGACAAAACTCAGGGAGACCCAGTACTTC. Its translation is CASSARTKLRETQYF.

The chain is built from TRBV24-1 and TRBJ2-1; 7 nucleotides match TRBD1. From germline, CDR1 is KGHDR and CDR2 SFDVKD. The CDR3 runs 12 residues. Trimming removed 2 bases from V and 13 bases from J; junction bases left unmatched: 4. CDR3 region: CATSDSDRAQFF. In DNA form, the CDR3 reads TGTGCCACCAGTGATTCCGACAGGGCCCAGTTCTTC.

The gene calls are TRBV27 and TRBJ1-1; D gene uncertain. Germline V gene sequence: CDR1 MNHEY, CDR2 SMNVEV (reference sequence). V was clipped by 6 bases and J by 0 bases, with 11 bases between them. The CDR3 has 14 residues. The CDR3 loop is CASRYTGMNTEAFF. DNA of the CDR3: TGTGCCAGCAGATACACTGGTATGAACACTGAAGCTTTCTTT.